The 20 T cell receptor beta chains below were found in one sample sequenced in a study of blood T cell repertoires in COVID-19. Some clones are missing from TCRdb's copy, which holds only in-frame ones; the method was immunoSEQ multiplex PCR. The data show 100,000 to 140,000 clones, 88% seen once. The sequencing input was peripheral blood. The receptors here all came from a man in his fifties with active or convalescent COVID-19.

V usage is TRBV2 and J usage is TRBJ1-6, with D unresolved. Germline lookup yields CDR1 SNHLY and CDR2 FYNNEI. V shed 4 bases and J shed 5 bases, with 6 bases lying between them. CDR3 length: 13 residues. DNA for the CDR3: TGTGCCAGCAGTGTTGGCAATAATTCACCCCTCCACTTT. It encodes CASSVGNNSPLHF. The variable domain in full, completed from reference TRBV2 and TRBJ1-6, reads EPEVTQTPSHQVTQMGQEVILRCVPISNHLYFYWYRQILGQKVEFLVSFYNNEISEKSEIFDDQFSVERPDGSNFTLKIRSTKLEDSAMYFCASSVGNNSPLHFGNGTRLTVT.

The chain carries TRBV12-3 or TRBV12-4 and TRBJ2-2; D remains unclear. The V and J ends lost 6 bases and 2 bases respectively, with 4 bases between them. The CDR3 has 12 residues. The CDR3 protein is CASRLNTGELFF. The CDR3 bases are TGTGCCAGCAGACTAAACACCGGGGAGCTGTTTTTT.

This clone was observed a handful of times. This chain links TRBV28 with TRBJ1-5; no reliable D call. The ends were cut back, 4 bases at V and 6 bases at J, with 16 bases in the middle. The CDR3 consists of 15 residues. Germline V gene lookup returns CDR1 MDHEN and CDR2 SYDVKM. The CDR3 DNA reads TGTGCCAGCAGTTCCCCTCCCGGGTGGTTTCAGCCCCAGCATTTT. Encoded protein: CASSSPPGWFQPQHF.

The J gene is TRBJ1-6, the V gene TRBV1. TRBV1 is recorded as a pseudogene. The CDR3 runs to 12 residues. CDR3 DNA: TGCACCAGCAGCCAAGATCTTTCACCCCTCCACTTT. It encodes CTSSQDLSPLHF.

This CDR3 reads CAIRSGLAVGDTQYF. Here the CDR3 DNA reads TGTGCCATCAGATCCGGATTAGCGGTGGGGGATACGCAGTATTTT. The chain employs TRBV10-3 and TRBJ2-3, with a possible D match to TRBD2 (6 bases). CDR3 length: 15 amino acids. With 6 bases removed from V and 6 bases from J, the gap between germline ends came to 19 bases. Germline V gene lookup returns CDR1 ENHRY and CDR2 SYGVKD.

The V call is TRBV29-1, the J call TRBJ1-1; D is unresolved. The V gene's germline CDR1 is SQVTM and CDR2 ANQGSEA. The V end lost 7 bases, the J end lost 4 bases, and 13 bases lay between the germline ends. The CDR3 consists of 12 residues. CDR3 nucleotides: TGCAGCGGGAATAGAGGTGGCACTGAAGCTTTCTTT. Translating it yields CSGNRGGTEAFF.

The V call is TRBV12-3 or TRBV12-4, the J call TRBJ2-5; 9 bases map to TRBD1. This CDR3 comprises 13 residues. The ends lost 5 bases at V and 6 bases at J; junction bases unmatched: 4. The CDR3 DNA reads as TGTGCCAGCAGTGGACAGGGGAGAAAGACCCAGTACTTC. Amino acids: CASSGQGRKTQYF.

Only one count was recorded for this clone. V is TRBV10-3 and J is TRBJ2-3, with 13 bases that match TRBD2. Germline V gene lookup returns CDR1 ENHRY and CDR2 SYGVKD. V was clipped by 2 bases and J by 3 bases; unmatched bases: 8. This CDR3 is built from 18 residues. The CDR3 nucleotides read TGTGCCATCAGTGAGGGACTAGCGGGAGCCGGGGGAACAGATACGCAGTATTTT. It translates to CAISEGLAGAGGTDTQYF.

Here the CDR3 DNA reads TGTGCCAGCAGTTTATCAGGGTTGGGGCGAACCTACGAGCAGTACTTC. It yields the protein CASSLSGLGRTYEQYF. The rearrangement uses TRBV28 and TRBJ2-7; possibly TRBD1 for D (5 bases). This CDR3 has 16 residues. Looked up from germline, CDR1 is MDHEN and CDR2 is SYDVKM. V dropped 1 base and J dropped 2 bases, with 15 bases sitting between them.

The CDR3 here is CASSQGTSGDFQETQYF. The CDR3 DNA is TGTGCCAGCAGCCAGGGGACTAGCGGGGATTTTCAAGAGACCCAGTACTTC. The chain is built from TRBV3-1 (or the pseudogene TRBV3-2) and TRBJ2-5; 13 nucleotides align to TRBD2. CDR3 size: 17 residues. Germline V gives CDR1 LGHDT, CDR2 YNNKEL (reference sequence). J lost 2 bases, V lost 3 bases, and 6 bases had no gene match.

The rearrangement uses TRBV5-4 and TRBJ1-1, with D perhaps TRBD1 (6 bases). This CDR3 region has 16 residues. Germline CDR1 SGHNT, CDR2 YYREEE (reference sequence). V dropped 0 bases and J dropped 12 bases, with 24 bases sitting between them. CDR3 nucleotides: TGTGCCAGCAGCTTGGACGGTGGGCGTGAGGGGGGGAATACTTTCTTT. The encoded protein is CASSLDGGREGGNTFF.

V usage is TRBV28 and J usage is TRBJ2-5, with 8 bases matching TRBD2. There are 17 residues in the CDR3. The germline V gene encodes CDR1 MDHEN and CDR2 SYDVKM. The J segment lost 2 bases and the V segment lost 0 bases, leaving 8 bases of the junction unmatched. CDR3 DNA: TGTGCCAGCAGTTTATGGGACATAGCGGGAAAGCAAGAGACCCAGTACTTC. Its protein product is CASSLWDIAGKQETQYF.

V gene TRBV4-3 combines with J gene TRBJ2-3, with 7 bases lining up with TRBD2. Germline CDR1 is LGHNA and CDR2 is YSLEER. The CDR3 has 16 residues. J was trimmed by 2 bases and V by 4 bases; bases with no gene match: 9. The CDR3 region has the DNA TGCGCCAGCAGCCTAATTGCGGGAGTCCCCACAGATACGCAGTATTTT. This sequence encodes CASSLIAGVPTDTQYF.

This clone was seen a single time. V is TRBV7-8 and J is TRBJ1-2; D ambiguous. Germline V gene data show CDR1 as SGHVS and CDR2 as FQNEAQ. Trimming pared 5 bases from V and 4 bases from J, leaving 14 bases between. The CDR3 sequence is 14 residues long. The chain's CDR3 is CASSPNAGSYGYTF. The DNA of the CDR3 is TGTGCCAGCAGCCCCAATGCGGGGTCCTATGGCTACACCTTC.

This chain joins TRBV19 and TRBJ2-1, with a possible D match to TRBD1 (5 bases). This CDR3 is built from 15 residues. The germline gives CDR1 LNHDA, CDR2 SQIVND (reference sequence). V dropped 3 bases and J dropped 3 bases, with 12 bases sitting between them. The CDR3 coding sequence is TGTGCCAGTAGTATCCAAGCGACAGACTACAATGAGCAGTTCTTC. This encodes CASSIQATDYNEQFF.

The CDR3 DNA reads as TGTGCCAGCAGCCGCGGACTAGCGGATTACACAGATACGCAGTATTTT. Protein product: CASSRGLADYTDTQYF. This chain connects TRBV3-1 (or the pseudogene TRBV3-2) to TRBJ2-3, with 10 bases that match TRBD2. Germline V CDR1 and CDR2: LGHDT, YNNKEL (reference sequence). This CDR3 comprises 16 residues. V was pared by 4 bases and J by 2 bases, with 6 bases of the junction left unmatched.

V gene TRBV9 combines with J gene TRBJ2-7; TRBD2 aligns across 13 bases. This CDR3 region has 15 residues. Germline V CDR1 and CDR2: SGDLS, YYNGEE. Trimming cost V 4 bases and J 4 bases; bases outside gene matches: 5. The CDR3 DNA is TGTGCCAGCAGCCCTCGGACTAGCGGGAGATACGAGCAGTACTTC. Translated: CASSPRTSGRYEQYF.

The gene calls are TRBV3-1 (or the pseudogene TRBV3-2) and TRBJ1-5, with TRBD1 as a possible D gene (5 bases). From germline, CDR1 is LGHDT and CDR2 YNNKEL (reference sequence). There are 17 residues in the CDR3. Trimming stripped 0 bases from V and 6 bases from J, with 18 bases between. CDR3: CASSQDLGFAGGQPQHF. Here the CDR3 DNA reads TGTGCCAGCAGCCAAGATTTGGGGTTCGCCGGGGGTCAGCCCCAGCATTTT.

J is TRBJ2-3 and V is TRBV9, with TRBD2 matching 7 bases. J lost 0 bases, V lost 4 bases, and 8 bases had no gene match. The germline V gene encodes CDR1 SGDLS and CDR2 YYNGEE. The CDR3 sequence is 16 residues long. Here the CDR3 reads CASSSERGLSTDTQYF. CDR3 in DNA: TGTGCCAGCAGCTCGGAGCGGGGACTTAGCACAGATACGCAGTATTTT.

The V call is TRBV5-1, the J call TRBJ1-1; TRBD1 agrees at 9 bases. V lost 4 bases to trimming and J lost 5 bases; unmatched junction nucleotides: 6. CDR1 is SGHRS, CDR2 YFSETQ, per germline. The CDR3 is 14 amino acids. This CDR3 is CASSPLQGATEAFF. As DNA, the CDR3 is TGCGCCAGCAGCCCTTTACAGGGGGCGACTGAAGCTTTCTTT.